The 22 T cell receptor beta chains below were found in one sample sequenced in a study of identical twins. One entry per CDR3 protein, called by TCRdb with MiXCR from the 5' RACE reads. The table includes about 920,000 distinct CDR3 sequences, roughly an eighth detected once. The same data also went into a second study, on yellow fever vaccine responses in identical twins.

The sample taken for sequencing was PBMCs. These receptors were collected from a woman in her late teens or twenties in good health.

This clonotype has more than one count but fewer than ten. J is TRBJ2-1 and V is TRBV6-1; possible D gene TRBD1, 5 bases. Germline V gene data show CDR1 as MNHNS and CDR2 as SASEGT. Trimming removed 6 bases at V and 1 base at J, with 13 bases between. The CDR3 is 15 amino acids. CDR3 in DNA: TGTGCCAGCAGCCCCGGGCCAGGGTCCTACAATGAGCAGTTCTTC. Protein: CASSPGPGSYNEQFF.

This clonotype was detected only a few times. The chain couples TRBV12-3 or TRBV12-4 to TRBJ2-3, with 9 nucleotides matching TRBD1. The length of the CDR3 is 14 residues. Trimming took 7 bases from V and 4 from J; bases not matched to a gene: 6. The chain's CDR3 is CASTSGQGPDTQYF. CDR3 DNA sequence: TGTGCCAGCACCTCGGGACAGGGACCAGATACGCAGTATTTT.

V usage is TRBV7-2 and J usage is TRBJ2-3; D is unresolved. Per germline, CDR1 SGHTA and CDR2 FQGNSA. The CDR3 runs 13 residues. V was trimmed by 6 bases and J by 2 bases, leaving 9 bases between them. CDR3: CASSFPATDTQYF. The CDR3 coding sequence is TGTGCCAGCAGTTTTCCGGCCACAGATACGCAGTATTTT.

The rearrangement uses TRBV10-3 and TRBJ1-1; 8 bases are shared with TRBD1. The CDR3 is 15 residues long. Unmatched junction bases numbered 2, after V lost 2 bases and J lost 0 bases. Looked up from germline, CDR1 is ENHRY and CDR2 is SYGVKD. The CDR3 DNA is TGTGCCATCAGTGAGCGGACAGGGATGAACACTGAAGCTTTCTTT. Amino acid sequence: CAISERTGMNTEAFF.

Only a few counts were recorded for this clonotype. V gene TRBV6-2 or TRBV6-3 combines with J gene TRBJ2-3, with D unresolved. Germline-derived CDR1 and CDR2 are MNHEY and SVGEGT. V was clipped by 6 bases and J by 8 bases, with 12 bases between them. The CDR3 runs to 12 residues. In nucleotides, the CDR3 is TGTGCCAGCAGCCTCAGCTCGGTTACGCAGTATTTT. It encodes CASSLSSVTQYF.

This clonotype was seen only a few times. The V and J genes are TRBV7-2 and TRBJ1-2; possible D gene TRBD1, 5 bases. Trimming shortened V by 4 bases and J by 1 base, and 16 bases separated the two germline ends. The CDR3 runs to 16 residues. Germline V gives CDR1 SGHTA, CDR2 FQGNSA. The CDR3 loop reads CASSSLRGGNNYGYTF. The DNA of the CDR3 is TGTGCCAGCAGCTCGTTGAGGGGTGGCAATAACTATGGCTACACCTTC.

This clonotype was recorded at least ten times. The chain links TRBV29-1 to TRBJ2-1; TRBD1 is a possible D gene (5 bases). Trimming stripped 3 bases from V and 0 bases from J, with 18 bases between. Germline V gene lookup returns CDR1 SQVTM and CDR2 ANQGSEA. The CDR3 is 17 residues long. Here the CDR3 DNA reads TGCAGCGTTGATATGGGCCCCCACAGGCCCTCCTACAATGAGCAGTTCTTC. Encoded protein: CSVDMGPHRPSYNEQFF.

V and J are TRBV12-3 or TRBV12-4 and TRBJ2-2; D gene uncertain. The CDR3 is 13 amino acids. Trimming cost V 6 bases and J 3 bases, with 8 bases left between them. The CDR3 sequence: CASSRVDTGELFF. CDR3 nucleotides: TGTGCCAGCAGCCGCGTTGACACCGGGGAGCTGTTTTTT.

The chain couples TRBV20-1 to TRBJ2-1; 7 bases align to TRBD2. V lost 6 bases to trimming and J lost 7 bases; unmatched junction nucleotides: 6. Germline assignment: CDR1 DFQATT and CDR2 SNEGSKA (reference sequence). This CDR3 is built from 12 residues. The CDR3 loop is CSAWGGINEQFF. The CDR3 bases are TGCAGTGCGTGGGGGGGGATAAATGAGCAGTTCTTC.

This chain uses TRBV7-2 with TRBJ2-1; weak D call: TRBD2 (6 bases). Trimming shortened V by 5 bases and J by 4 bases, and 15 bases separated the two germline ends. Germline CDR1 and CDR2: SGHTA and FQGNSA. The CDR3 totals 15 residues. The CDR3 sequence: CASSTAKAGYNEQFF. Here the CDR3 DNA reads TGTGCCAGCAGCACGGCAAAGGCGGGATACAATGAGCAGTTCTTC. Looking up the rest from reference TRBV7-2 and TRBJ2-1 gives the full variable domain: GAGVSQSPSNKVTEKGKDVELRCDPISGHTALYWYRQSLGQGLEFLIYFQGNSAPDKSGLPSDRFSAERTGGSVSTLTIQRTQQEDSAVYLCASSTAKAGYNEQFFGPGTRLTVL.

This clonotype was seen more than once but under ten times. The chain combines TRBV10-3 with TRBJ2-2, with 7 bases aligning to TRBD1. Germline CDR1 reads ENHRY; CDR2 reads SYGVKD. This CDR3 has 16 amino acids. The ends lost 6 bases at V and 1 base at J; junction bases unmatched: 8. CDR3 protein: CAISELGQKNTGELFF. DNA for the CDR3: TGTGCCATCAGCGAGCTGGGACAGAAGAACACCGGGGAGCTGTTTTTT.

This clonotype was observed a few times. The chain uses TRBV20-1 and TRBJ2-1, with 8 bases aligning to TRBD2. Germline CDR1 reads DFQATT; CDR2 reads SNEGSKA (reference sequence). The CDR3 consists of 12 residues. The V gene end was trimmed by 2 bases and the J gene end by 10 bases; junction bases not matched to a gene: 4. The CDR3 reads CSARLLAGEQFF. In DNA, the CDR3 is TGCAGTGCTAGACTGTTAGCGGGGGAGCAGTTCTTC.

The rearrangement joins TRBV7-9 to TRBJ1-4; D remains ambiguous. Germline V lookup: CDR1 SEHNR, CDR2 FQNEAQ (reference sequence). This CDR3 region has 16 residues. Trimming took off 3 bases at V and 0 bases at J, with 11 bases between the two ends. The CDR3 loop reads CASSLLGGATNEKLFF. CDR3 DNA sequence: TGTGCCAGCAGCTTGCTAGGCGGAGCAACTAATGAAAAACTGTTTTTT.

This clonotype was seen a handful of times. V usage is TRBV7-9 and J usage is TRBJ1-1; D is possibly TRBD1 (6 bases). Trimming pared 4 bases from V and 6 bases from J, leaving 12 bases between. The germline gives CDR1 SEHNR, CDR2 FQNEAQ (reference sequence). The CDR3 has 13 amino acids. CDR3 bases: TGTGCCAGCAGCTCGTTACAGGGTTCTGAAGCTTTCTTT. It specifies CASSSLQGSEAFF. The full variable domain, completed using reference TRBV7-9 and TRBJ1-1, is DTGVSQNPRHKITKRGQNVTFRCDPISEHNRLYWYRQTLGQGPEFLTYFQNEAQLEKSRLLSDRFSAERPKGSFSTLEIQRTEQGDSAMYLCASSSLQGSEAFFGQGTRLTVV.

This rearrangement joins TRBV12-3 or TRBV12-4 to TRBJ2-7; D is tentatively TRBD1 or TRBD2 (5 bases each). V lost 6 bases and J lost 9, with 15 bases in between. The CDR3 covers 12 residues. This CDR3 is CASSHQGRGQYF. CDR3 DNA: TGTGCCAGCAGCCACCAGGGACGCGGGCAGTACTTC.

This sequence joins TRBV20-1 and TRBJ1-2; TRBD1 matches at 9 bases. The CDR3 runs 11 residues. Looked up from germline, CDR1 is DFQATT and CDR2 is SNEGSKA (reference sequence). CDR3 in DNA: TGCAGGACAGGGGGTAACTATGGCTACACCTTC. Protein: CRTGGNYGYTF.

This clonotype was detected a few times. V and J are TRBV10-3 and TRBJ1-4, with 10 bases that match TRBD1. The CDR3 consists of 14 residues. CDR1 is ENHRY, CDR2 SYGVKD, per germline. After removal of 6 bases from V and 5 bases from J, the junction contained 3 bases not matched to a gene. CDR3 sequence: CAISEGQGNEKLFF. The CDR3 DNA reads TGTGCCATCAGCGAGGGACAGGGGAATGAAAAACTGTTTTTT.

This clonotype was recorded only once. The chain combines TRBV2 with TRBJ2-7; D perhaps matches TRBD1 (5 bases). This CDR3 is built from 12 residues. Germline lookup yields CDR1 SNHLY and CDR2 FYNNEI. Deletions cut 4 bases from V and 5 bases from J, with 9 bases between. The CDR3 nucleotides read TGTGCCAGCAGTGCAGGGTTCCACGAGCAGTACGTC. This gives the protein CASSAGFHEQYV.

The J gene is TRBJ2-3, the V gene TRBV10-3, with 11 bases identical to TRBD2. This CDR3 has 17 amino acids. CDR1 and CDR2 from the germline V gene are ENHRY and SYGVKD. Trimming at V came to 10 bases and at J to 4 bases, leaving 16 bases not matched to a gene. This CDR3 reads CATLAWLAGGSADTQYF. The CDR3 DNA reads as TGTGCCACCCTTGCTTGGCTAGCGGGAGGATCGGCAGATACGCAGTATTTT.

This clonotype was recorded at least ten times. The chain carries TRBV11-2 and TRBJ2-3; no clear D. Germline V gene lookup returns CDR1 SGHAT and CDR2 FQNNGV. The CDR3 runs 19 residues. V lost 2 bases and J 0 bases, leaving 21 bases between the germline ends. The CDR3 sequence: CASSLYTLSTVTSTDTQYF. CDR3 bases: TGTGCCAGCAGCTTATATACCCTTTCGACTGTTACTAGCACAGATACGCAGTATTTT.

This clonotype was counted only a few times. The V call is TRBV7-9, the J call TRBJ1-1; D call uncertain. The V end lost 5 bases, the J end lost 1 base, and 14 bases lay between the germline ends. CDR1 is SEHNR, CDR2 FQNEAQ, per germline (reference sequence). The CDR3 runs to 15 residues. The CDR3, as DNA: TGTGCCAGCAGCCCCGATGCGGGAGGGAACACTGAAGCTTTCTTT. Its protein is CASSPDAGGNTEAFF.

This chain connects TRBV7-2 to TRBJ2-1; no clear D gene. Trimming removed 7 bases from V and 6 bases from J, with 10 bases in between. The CDR3 is made up of 12 amino acids. CDR1 is SGHTA, CDR2 FQGNSA, per germline. Written as DNA, the CDR3 is TGTGCCAGCACGCCAATGGCCAATGAGCAGTTCTTC. It encodes CASTPMANEQFF.